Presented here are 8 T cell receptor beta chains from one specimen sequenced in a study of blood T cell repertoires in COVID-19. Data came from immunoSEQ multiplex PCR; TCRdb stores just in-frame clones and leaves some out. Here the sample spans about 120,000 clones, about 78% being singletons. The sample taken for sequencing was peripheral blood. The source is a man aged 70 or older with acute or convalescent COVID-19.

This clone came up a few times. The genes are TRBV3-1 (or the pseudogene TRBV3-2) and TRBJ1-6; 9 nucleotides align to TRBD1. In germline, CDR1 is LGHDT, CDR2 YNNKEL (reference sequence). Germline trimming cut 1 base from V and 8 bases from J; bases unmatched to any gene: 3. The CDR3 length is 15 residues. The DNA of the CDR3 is TGTGCCAGCAGCCAAGGGGGGACAGGGCATTCACCCCTCCACTTT. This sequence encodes CASSQGGTGHSPLHF.

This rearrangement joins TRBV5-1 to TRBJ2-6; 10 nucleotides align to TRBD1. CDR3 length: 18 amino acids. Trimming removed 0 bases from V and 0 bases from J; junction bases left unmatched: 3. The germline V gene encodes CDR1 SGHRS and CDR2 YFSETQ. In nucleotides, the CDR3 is TGCGCCAGCAGCTTGGTTGGGACAGGGGTCTCTGGGGCCAACGTCCTGACTTTC. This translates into CASSLVGTGVSGANVLTF.

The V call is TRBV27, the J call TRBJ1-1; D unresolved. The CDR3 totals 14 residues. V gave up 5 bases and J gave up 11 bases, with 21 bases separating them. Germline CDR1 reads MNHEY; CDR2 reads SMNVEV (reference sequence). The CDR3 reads CASSPLAGIPGAFF. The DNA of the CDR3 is TGTGCCAGCAGTCCCCTCGCGGGGATTCCGGGGGCTTTCTTT.

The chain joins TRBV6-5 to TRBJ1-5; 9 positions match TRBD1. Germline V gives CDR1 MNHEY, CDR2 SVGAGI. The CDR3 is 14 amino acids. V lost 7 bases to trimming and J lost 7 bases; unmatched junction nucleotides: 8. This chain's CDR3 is CASKPTGGVQPQHF. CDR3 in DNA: TGTGCCAGCAAACCGACAGGGGGTGTGCAGCCCCAGCATTTT.

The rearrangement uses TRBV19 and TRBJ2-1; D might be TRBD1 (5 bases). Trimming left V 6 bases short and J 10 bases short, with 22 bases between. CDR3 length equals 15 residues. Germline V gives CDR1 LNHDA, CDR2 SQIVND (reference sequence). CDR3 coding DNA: TGTGCCAGTAGGAAAGGCCAGGGCACGTACGAAGAGCAGTTCTTC. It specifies CASRKGQGTYEEQFF.

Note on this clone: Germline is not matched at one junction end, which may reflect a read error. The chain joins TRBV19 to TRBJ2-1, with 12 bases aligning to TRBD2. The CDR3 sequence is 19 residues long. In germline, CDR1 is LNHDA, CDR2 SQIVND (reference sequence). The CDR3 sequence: CASSIGLAGRVSSYNEQFF. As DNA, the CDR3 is TGTGCCAGTAGCATAGGACTAGCGGGGCGGGTGAGCTCCTACAATGAGCAGTTCTTC. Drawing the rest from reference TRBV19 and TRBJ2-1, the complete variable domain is DGGITQSPKYLFRKEGQNVTLSCEQNLNHDAMYWYRQDPGQGLRLIYYSQIVNDFQKGDIAEGYSVSREKKESFPLTVTSAQKNPTAFYLCASSIGLAGRVSSYNEQFFGPGTRLTVL.

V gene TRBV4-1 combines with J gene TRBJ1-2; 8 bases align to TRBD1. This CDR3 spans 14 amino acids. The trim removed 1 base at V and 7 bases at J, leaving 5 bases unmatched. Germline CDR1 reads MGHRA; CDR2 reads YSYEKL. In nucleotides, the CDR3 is TGCGCCAGCAGCCAAGCGGACAGGGCGGGTGGCTACACCTTC. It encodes CASSQADRAGGYTF.

CDR3 sequence: CASGGGGSYNEQFF. CDR3 DNA sequence: TGTGCTAGTGGGGGCGGGGGCTCCTACAATGAGCAGTTCTTC. The V and J genes are TRBV12-5 and TRBJ2-1; 7 bases line up with TRBD2. The CDR3 loop spans 14 amino acids. Germline loops: CDR1 LGHNT, CDR2 FRNRAP. The J segment lost 0 bases and the V segment lost 6 bases, leaving 2 bases of the junction unmatched.